Each of the 30 T cell receptor beta chains below was sequenced from the same sample in a study of molecular identifiers for immune sequencing clone quantification (dated by TCRdb to between 2017 and 2018). The protocol used for the library was PCR. Sequencing was carried out with a NextSeq 500. TCRdb trimmed public reads at Q25 via fastp, called clones via MiXCR and kept in-frame beta chains. CDR3 protein duplicates are merged, each entry listing the most common genes and DNA. The sample data list approximately 500,000 distinct CDR3 sequences, and about 25% of these were observed just once. The top ten clones comprise approximately 0.8% of the sample. The sequenced sample was naive CD8+ T cells from blood, with Jurkat cell RNA spiked in. The sample's cell subset or site, from its label and the paper: FACS-sorted CD8+CD4-CCR7+CD45RA+ naive T cells. These receptors were obtained from a human donor in good health. Some libraries in this study had Jurkat cell RNA spiked in.

The rearrangement uses TRBV20-1 and TRBJ2-7; TRBD2 might be the D (6 bases). V was trimmed by 0 bases and J by 3 bases, leaving 18 bases between them. The CDR3 is made up of 16 amino acids. In germline, CDR1 is DFQATT, CDR2 SNEGSKA (reference sequence). CDR3 amino acids: CSARDPSLEGNYEQYF. As DNA, the CDR3 is TGCAGTGCTAGAGATCCGTCCTTGGAGGGGAACTACGAGCAGTACTTC.

A note on this clonotype: An end of the junction differs from the germline gene, which may be a read error. The chain recombines TRBV5-3 with TRBJ1-1; D gene ambiguous. TRBV5-3 is an ORF, with its function uncertain. There are 14 residues in the CDR3. The CDR3 sequence: CASSLLVGITEAFF. CDR3 bases: TGTGCCAGCAGCTTGCTAGTAGGAATCACTGAAGCTTTCTTT.

Notes on this clonotype: A junction end diverges from the germline sequence, so it may reflect a read error. This chain uses TRBV4-1 with TRBJ1-3; D gene unclear. This CDR3 contains 15 residues. Germline loops: CDR1 MGHRA, CDR2 YSYEKL. The CDR3 sequence is CARSHRVGLDNTICF. The CDR3 region has the DNA TGCGCCCGCAGCCATCGAGTGGGTCTGGATAACACCATATGTTTT.

This clonotype has at least ten counts. The chain joins TRBV6-2 or TRBV6-3 to TRBJ2-3, with D hard to call. V was shortened by 5 bases and J by 3 bases, with 18 bases between the two germline ends. The CDR3 totals 16 residues. CDR1 is MNHEY and CDR2 is SVGEGT in the germline V gene. The CDR3, as DNA: TGTGCCAGCAGTCGCACTAAGGTACCAAATACAGATACGCAGTATTTT. Translating it yields CASSRTKVPNTDTQYF.

The chain joins TRBV7-9 to TRBJ1-5; D is possibly TRBD1 (5 bases). V was trimmed by 1 base and J by 1 base, leaving 11 bases between them. CDR3 length: 16 residues. The germline CDR1 and CDR2 sequences are SEHNR and FQNEAQ (reference sequence). CDR3 protein: CASSLGEGTSNQPQHF. The CDR3, as DNA: TGTGCCAGCAGCTTAGGAGAGGGGACGAGCAATCAGCCCCAGCATTTT.

Remarks on this clonotype: A much larger clone lies a single base off, so this may be a read error. The chain recombines TRBV5-1 with TRBJ2-1, with D possibly TRBD1 on 5 matching bases. The V end was cut by 0 bases, the J end by 8 bases, with 12 bases between. The CDR3 has 14 amino acids. Germline lookup yields CDR1 SGHRS and CDR2 YFSETQ. CDR3 bases: TGCGCCAGCAGCTTGGGGCAGGGCGTGGATGAGCAGTTCTTC. Its translation: CASSLGQGVDEQFF. The variable domain in full, completed from reference TRBV5-1 and TRBJ2-1, reads KAGVTQTPRYLIKTRGQQVTLSCSPISGHRSVSWYQQTPGQGLQFLFEYFSETQRNKGNFPGRFSGRQFSNSRSEMNVSTLELGDSALYLCASSLGQGVDEQFFGPGTRLTVL.

Turning to this clonotype: A much larger clonotype is one base distant, so this may be a read error. The CDR3 ends on some other residue instead of the conserved phenylalanine or tryptophan, so this is likely a read error. The rearrangement uses TRBV2 and TRBJ2-5; D unresolved. Per the germline V gene, CDR1 is SNHLY and CDR2 is FYNNEI. The CDR3 extends over 16 amino acids. The V end was cut by 6 bases, the J end by 7 bases, with 24 bases between. CDR3 nucleotide sequence: TGTGCCAGCAGGGAATCCGGGCTATCGCCCTGGGTGACCCAGTACCTC. Translating gives CASRESGLSPWVTQYL.

This clonotype was detected ten times or more. The chain uses TRBV6-2 or TRBV6-3 and TRBJ1-5; D remains ambiguous. Germline CDR1 is MNHEY and CDR2 is SVGEGT. The CDR3 is 15 residues long. Trimming pared 3 bases from V and 0 bases from J, leaving 9 bases between. CDR3 sequence reads: CASSYDGYSNQPQHF. The CDR3 region has the DNA TGTGCCAGCAGTTATGATGGGTATAGCAATCAGCCCCAGCATTTT.

This clonotype occurred many times. CDR3 protein: CSAQVTVAGRQQNIQYF. The CDR3 coding sequence is TGCAGTGCACAAGTTACAGTAGCGGGACGCCAACAAAACATTCAGTACTTC. This chain joins TRBV20-1 and TRBJ2-4; the match to TRBD2 covers 8 bases. This CDR3 is built from 17 residues. Germline V gene lookup returns CDR1 DFQATT and CDR2 SNEGSKA (reference sequence). The trim removed 6 bases at V and 5 bases at J, leaving 18 bases unmatched.

The chain combines TRBV4-3 with TRBJ2-3, with 10 nucleotides matching TRBD2. Germline V gene sequence: CDR1 LGHNA, CDR2 YSLEER. J was trimmed by 2 bases and V by 3 bases; bases with no gene match: 5. CDR3 size: 16 residues. The CDR3 region is CASSHILAGSTDTQYF. CDR3 nucleotide sequence: TGCGCCAGCAGCCACATACTAGCGGGGTCCACAGATACGCAGTATTTT.

This clonotype was counted only a few times. The genes are TRBV19 and TRBJ1-1; 9 bases fit TRBD1. Germline CDR1 is LNHDA and CDR2 is SQIVND (reference sequence). The CDR3 has 13 residues. V dropped 9 bases and J dropped 3; count of bases not matched to a gene: 5. This CDR3 is CASSQGADTEAFF. The CDR3 DNA reads as TGTGCCAGCTCACAGGGGGCGGACACTGAAGCTTTCTTT.

This rearrangement joins TRBV19 to TRBJ2-1; D gene ambiguous. CDR1 is LNHDA and CDR2 is SQIVND in the germline V gene (reference sequence). The CDR3 extends over 13 amino acids. The V and J ends lost 3 bases and 6 bases respectively, with 9 bases between them. For the CDR3, the DNA is TGTGCCAGTAGTATTTTGCTCGCCAATGAGCAGTTCTTC. This gives the protein CASSILLANEQFF.

In its sample, this clonotype was seen a few times. The CDR3 nucleotides read TGTGCCAGCAGCTTAGGGAGGGCTAGCGGGAGAGATACGCAGTATTTT. Its protein product is CASSLGRASGRDTQYF. The V call is TRBV7-9, the J call TRBJ2-3, with 10 bases that match TRBD2. CDR3 length: 16 amino acids. CDR1 SEHNR and CDR2 FQNEAQ come from the germline V gene (reference sequence). V was clipped by 1 base and J by 5 bases; unmatched bases: 6.

This clonotype was seen only once. A single base separates this from a much larger clone, so it may be a read error. V usage is TRBV13 and J usage is TRBJ2-3; D not certain. The V gene lost 1 base and the J gene lost 2 bases, with 10 bases spanning the gap. Per germline, CDR1 PRHDT and CDR2 FYEKMQ (reference sequence). The CDR3 is 15 residues long. The CDR3 loop reads CASSLAPDHTDTQYF. CDR3 DNA sequence: TGTGCCAGCAGCTTAGCCCCCGACCACACAGATACGCAGTATTTT.

A few counts support this clonotype. The V and J genes are TRBV2 and TRBJ1-4, with a tentative D call TRBD1 (6 bases). Germline lookup yields CDR1 SNHLY and CDR2 FYNNEI. This CDR3 has 15 residues. Between the trimmed V and J ends, which lost 0 bases and 7 bases, there was a span of 12 bases. The CDR3 loop reads CASSEAPGGGEKLFF. In nucleotides, the CDR3 is TGTGCCAGCAGTGAAGCGCCCGGGGGCGGTGAAAAACTGTTTTTT.

The chain employs TRBV5-1 and TRBJ2-3; the match to TRBD2 covers 7 bases. Germline assignment: CDR1 SGHRS and CDR2 YFSETQ. The CDR3 consists of 15 residues. The trim removed 1 base at V and 2 bases at J, leaving 4 bases unmatched. The CDR3 loop reads CASSLSGAFTDTQYF. The CDR3 bases are TGCGCCAGCAGCTTGAGCGGGGCCTTCACAGATACGCAGTATTTT.

This clonotype was recorded many times. The chain carries TRBV30 and TRBJ2-2; 10 bases fit TRBD2. This CDR3 region has 16 residues. The V segment lost 0 bases and the J segment 5 bases; nucleotides outside the gene matches: 6. From germline, CDR1 is GTSNPN and CDR2 SVGIG (reference sequence). The CDR3 nucleotides read TGTGCCTGGAGTGTATTGCTAGCGGGAGAAACCGGGGAGCTGTTTTTT. Its translation is CAWSVLLAGETGELFF.

For this clonotype: A read error may produce the germline difference seen at one junction end. The chain recombines TRBV12-5 with TRBJ2-7, with no clear D. The CDR3 is 15 residues long. Germline lookup yields CDR1 LGHNT and CDR2 FRNRAP. CDR3 sequence: CASGLTGDRSCEQCF. The CDR3 DNA is TGTGCTAGTGGTTTGACGGGTGACCGGTCCTGCGAGCAGTGCTTC.

In its sample, this clonotype was seen a few times. This chain uses TRBV27 with TRBJ2-1; no reliable D call. The CDR3 loop spans 13 amino acids. The V end was cut by 0 bases, the J end by 2 bases, with 2 bases between. Germline CDR1 reads MNHEY; CDR2 reads SMNVEV (reference sequence). CDR3 region: CASSLSTYNEQFF. CDR3 nucleotide sequence: TGTGCCAGCAGTTTATCGACCTACAATGAGCAGTTCTTC.

Worth noting for this clonotype: A read error is possible here, since a much larger clone lies one base away. V is TRBV7-3 and J is TRBJ2-2; D perhaps matches TRBD1 (5 bases). The CDR3 loop spans 14 amino acids. The ends were cut back, 4 bases at V and 6 bases at J, with 12 bases in the middle. CDR1 SGHTA and CDR2 FQGTGA come from the germline V gene. The CDR3, as DNA: TGTGCCAGCAGCTCATCTGGGGCCCCCGGGGAGCTGTTTTTT. It is translated as CASSSSGAPGELFF. The variable domain in full, with the rest retrieved from reference TRBV7-3 and TRBJ2-2, is GAGVSQTPSNKVTEKGKYVELRCDPISGHTALYWYRQSLGQGPEFLIYFQGTGAADDSGLPNDRFFAVRPEGSVSTLKIQRTERGDSAVYLCASSSSGAPGELFFGEGSRLTVL.

A note on this clonotype: Since a much larger clone is just one base distant, this may be a read error. The J gene is TRBJ1-5, the V gene TRBV2, with D hard to call. V was pared by 1 base and J by 0 bases, with 10 bases between. The CDR3 covers 16 residues. Germline V gene lookup returns CDR1 SNHLY and CDR2 FYNNEI. Here the CDR3 reads CASSEEWIGSNQPQHF. The DNA of the CDR3 is TGTGCCAGCAGTGAAGAATGGATTGGTAGCAATCAGCCCCAGCATTTT.

The genes are TRBV7-9 and TRBJ2-5, with 7 nucleotides matching TRBD2. The CDR3 loop spans 16 amino acids. With 1 base clipped from V and 9 bases from J, the junction kept 14 bases outside the gene matches. Germline CDR1 and CDR2: SEHNR and FQNEAQ (reference sequence). The CDR3 protein is CASSLVGSSGRSAQYF. The CDR3 bases are TGTGCCAGCAGCTTAGTCGGGTCTAGCGGTCGGTCGGCCCAGTACTTC.

The gene calls are TRBV9 and TRBJ2-3, with 11 nucleotides matching TRBD2. Per the germline V gene, CDR1 is SGDLS and CDR2 is YYNGEE. The CDR3 is 17 residues long. V lost 0 bases to trimming and J lost 3 bases; unmatched junction nucleotides: 6. The CDR3 DNA is TGTGCCAGCAGCGTAGGTGTAGCGGGAGGGCCTACAGATACGCAGTATTTT. Translated, it gives CASSVGVAGGPTDTQYF. The whole variable domain, remainder taken from reference TRBV9 and TRBJ2-3, is DSGVTQTPKHLITATGQRVTLRCSPRSGDLSVYWYQQSLDQGLQFLIQYYNGEERAKGNILERFSAQQFPDLHSELNLSSLELGDSALYFCASSVGVAGGPTDTQYFGPGTRLTVL.

In its sample, this clonotype was seen once. The chain combines TRBV7-6 with TRBJ1-5; D call uncertain. Germline V CDR1 and CDR2: SGHVS, FNYEAQ. The V gene lost 2 bases and the J gene lost 5 bases, with 13 bases spanning the gap. The CDR3 has 15 amino acids. CDR3 sequence (DNA): TGTGCCAGCAGCTTAAGTGAAGTGGGCGATCAGCCCCAGCATTTT. This sequence encodes CASSLSEVGDQPQHF.

The J gene is TRBJ1-1, the V gene TRBV13; no clear D gene. Germline V gene sequence: CDR1 PRHDT, CDR2 FYEKMQ (reference sequence). The V end lost 0 bases, the J end lost 1 base, and 6 bases lay between the germline ends. The CDR3 runs to 14 residues. The DNA for the CDR3 is TGTGCCAGCAGCTTAGGCCGCTCGAACACTGAAGCTTTCTTT. This sequence encodes CASSLGRSNTEAFF.

This clonotype has at least ten counts. The chain carries TRBV19 and TRBJ1-5, with no clear D. Germline CDR1 reads LNHDA; CDR2 reads SQIVND (reference sequence). This CDR3 region has 14 residues. The V and J ends lost 3 bases and 1 base respectively, with 7 bases between them. This chain's CDR3 is CASSIGPSNQPQHF. CDR3 nucleotides: TGTGCCAGTAGTATTGGACCGAGCAATCAGCCCCAGCATTTT.

The chain joins TRBV4-1 to TRBJ2-3, with D possibly matching TRBD2 (5 bases). V lost 4 bases and J 2 bases, leaving 19 bases between the germline ends. The germline V gene has CDR1 MGHRA and CDR2 YSYEKL. This CDR3 is 17 amino acids long. This chain's CDR3 is CASSLTIVEGVTDTQYF. The CDR3 bases are TGCGCCAGCAGCCTAACCATAGTCGAGGGAGTCACAGATACGCAGTATTTT.

This clonotype was observed at least ten times. One junction end does not reproduce the germline sequence, and a read error may be involved. J is TRBJ2-7 and V is TRBV5-3; 10 bases fit TRBD1. TRBV5-3 qualifies as an ORF whose function is uncertain. This CDR3 spans 14 amino acids. CDR3 region: CASSLGQGRYEQYF. In DNA, the CDR3 is TGTGCCAGCAGCTTGGGACAGGGGCGGTACGAGCAGTACTTC.

The gene calls are TRBV9 and TRBJ1-1; no reliable D call. Germline V gene data show CDR1 as SGDLS and CDR2 as YYNGEE. Trimming cost V 3 bases and J 4 bases, with 13 bases left between them. CDR3 length: 14 amino acids. The CDR3 reads CASSAHYTFTEAFF. CDR3 bases: TGTGCCAGCAGCGCACATTATACCTTCACTGAAGCTTTCTTT. Full variable domain (remainder filled in from reference TRBV9 and TRBJ1-1): DSGVTQTPKHLITATGQRVTLRCSPRSGDLSVYWYQQSLDQGLQFLIQYYNGEERAKGNILERFSAQQFPDLHSELNLSSLELGDSALYFCASSAHYTFTEAFFGQGTRLTVV.

This clonotype has more than one count but fewer than ten. The chain couples TRBV7-9 to TRBJ1-1; D is unclear. The CDR3 extends over 15 amino acids. Germline V gene sequence: CDR1 SEHNR, CDR2 FQNEAQ (reference sequence). V shed 1 base and J shed 3 bases, with 12 bases lying between them. Written as DNA, the CDR3 is TGTGCCAGCAGCTTAGGAGGGTTCCGGGACACTGAAGCTTTCTTT. It is translated as CASSLGGFRDTEAFF.